The sequence of this T cell receptor (beta chain) was determined in a study of blood T cell repertoires in COVID-19. Whole-study context: Samples taken during acute and convalescent COVID-19 were collected in the United States, Italy and Spain.

V was cut by 8 bases and J by 6 bases, with 19 bases left in between. This CDR3 is 14 amino acids long. Germline loops: CDR1 WSHSY, CDR2 SAAADI. Source study methods: Amplification with reference gene primers provided the estimates of nucleated cell counts. Here immunoSEQ multiplex PCR was the method, and the copy in TCRdb shows in-frame clones only, minus some. The DNA gave D and trimming, while V, J and clone size come from that table. The table shows tens of thousands of clones, with about 89% occurring only once. The rearrangement links TRBV10-2 to TRBJ1-2; no clear D. The clonotype was recovered from a human donor in a cohort sampled during active COVID-19. The sample consisted of peripheral blood. In DNA form, the CDR3 reads TGCGCCAGCGGCGGGCCATCAATCCCCGATGGCTACACCTTC. Its protein product is CASGGPSIPDGYTF.